One TCR beta chain is described in this entry. The record originates from a study of blood T cell repertoires in COVID-19. About the study: Samples came from the United States, Italy and Spain, spanning acute and convalescent COVID-19. The analysed material was cDNA or gDNA that came from T cells, B-cell-depleted T cells, or PBMCs.

Original data processing: Reference gene primer amplification gave estimated nucleated cell counts. The protocol was immunoSEQ multiplex PCR, while the TCRdb copy is restricted to in-frame clones and leaves out a portion. The V and J calls and clone size were taken over from that table, and D and trimming were inferred from the DNA. Of 150,000 to 190,000 clones in the sample, around 74% are singletons; the top ten hold 3.7%. With V trimmed by 3 bases and J by 1 base, 3 bases remained unmatched. Per germline, CDR1 KGHSH and CDR2 LQKENI. The CDR3 totals 16 residues. The chain combines TRBV18 with TRBJ2-4; TRBD1 agrees at 10 bases. The clonotype comes from a woman of 80 years or more with acute or convalescent COVID-19. Sequenced sample: peripheral blood. The CDR3, as DNA: TGTGCCAGCTCACCCTTGGACAGGGGGGCCAAAAACATTCAGTACTTC. Translated, it gives CASSPLDRGAKNIQYF.